This entry features one TCR beta chain sequence. This table comes from immunoSEQ multiplex PCR, and its TCRdb copy is limited to in-frame clones, with some not included. Of tens of thousands of clones detected, about 95% appear once; the ten largest clones hold over 1.1%. This CDR3 is built from 14 residues. The V end lost 5 bases, the J end lost 4 bases, and 11 bases lay between the germline ends. Germline loops: CDR1 MDHEN, CDR2 SYDVKM. The entry originates in a study of T cells in tuberculosis. Study summary: Blood was taken before or within 7 days of anti-tuberculosis therapy.

Regarding time point: new active TB diagnosis, blood taken before or within 7 days of starting treatment. Sequencing used PBMCs, obtained at tuberculosis diagnosis. This sequence was found in an adult with tuberculosis. The chain combines TRBV28 with TRBJ2-2; tentatively, D is TRBD1 (5 bases). This CDR3 reads CASSPPGLTGELFF. Written as DNA, the CDR3 is TGTGCCAGCAGTCCCCCAGGGCTCACCGGGGAGCTGTTTTTT.